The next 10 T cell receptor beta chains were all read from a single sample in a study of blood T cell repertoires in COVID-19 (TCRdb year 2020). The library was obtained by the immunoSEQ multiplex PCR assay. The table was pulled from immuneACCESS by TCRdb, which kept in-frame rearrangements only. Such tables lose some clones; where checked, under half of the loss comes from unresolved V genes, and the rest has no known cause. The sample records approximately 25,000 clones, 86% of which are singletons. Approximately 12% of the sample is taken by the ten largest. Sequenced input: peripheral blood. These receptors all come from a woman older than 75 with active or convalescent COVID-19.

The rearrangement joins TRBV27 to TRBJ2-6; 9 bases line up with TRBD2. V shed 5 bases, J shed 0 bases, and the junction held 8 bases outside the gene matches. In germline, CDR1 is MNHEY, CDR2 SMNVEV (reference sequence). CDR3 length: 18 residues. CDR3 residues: CASSDLGTSSSGANVLTF. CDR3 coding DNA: TGTGCCAGCAGTGATCTTGGGACTAGCTCCTCTGGGGCCAACGTCCTGACTTTC.

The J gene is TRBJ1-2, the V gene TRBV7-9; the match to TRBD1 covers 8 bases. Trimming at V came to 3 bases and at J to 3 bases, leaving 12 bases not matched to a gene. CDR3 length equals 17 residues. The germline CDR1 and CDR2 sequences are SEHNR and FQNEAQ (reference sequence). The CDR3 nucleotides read TGTGCCAGCAGCTTGGCCGGACAGGGTGCCTTTGACTATGGCTACACCTTC. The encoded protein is CASSLAGQGAFDYGYTF.

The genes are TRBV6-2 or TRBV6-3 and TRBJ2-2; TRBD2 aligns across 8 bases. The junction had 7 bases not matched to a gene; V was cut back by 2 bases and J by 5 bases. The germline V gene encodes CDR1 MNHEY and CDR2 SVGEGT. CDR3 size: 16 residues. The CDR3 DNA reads TGTGCCAGCAGTTACACGCGGGGGGCCAGGACCGGGGAGCTGTTTTTT. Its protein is CASSYTRGARTGELFF.

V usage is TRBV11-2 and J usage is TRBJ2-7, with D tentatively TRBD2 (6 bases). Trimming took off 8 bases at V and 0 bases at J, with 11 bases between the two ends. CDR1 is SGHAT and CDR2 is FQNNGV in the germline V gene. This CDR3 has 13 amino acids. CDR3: CASDYGSSYEQYF. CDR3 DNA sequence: TGTGCCAGCGATTACGGGAGCTCCTACGAGCAGTACTTC.

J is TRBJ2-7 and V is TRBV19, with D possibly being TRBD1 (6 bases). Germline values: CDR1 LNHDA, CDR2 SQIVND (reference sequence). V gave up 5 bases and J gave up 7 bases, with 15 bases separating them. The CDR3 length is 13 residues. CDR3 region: CASSFDHRGEQYF. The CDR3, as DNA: TGTGCCAGTAGTTTCGACCATAGGGGGGAGCAGTACTTC.

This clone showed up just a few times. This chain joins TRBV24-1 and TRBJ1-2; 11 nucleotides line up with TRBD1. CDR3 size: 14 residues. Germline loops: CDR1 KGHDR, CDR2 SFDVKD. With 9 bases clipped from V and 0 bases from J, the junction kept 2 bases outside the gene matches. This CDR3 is CATGTGGPNYGYTF. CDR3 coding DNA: TGTGCCACCGGGACAGGGGGTCCTAACTATGGCTACACCTTC.

The CDR3: CASSLGGPGQGVYEQYF. In nucleotides, the CDR3 is TGTGCCAGCAGCTTAGGTGGACCGGGACAGGGGGTATACGAGCAGTACTTC. The chain links TRBV7-9 to TRBJ2-7; 11 bases agree with TRBD1. Per the germline V gene, CDR1 is SEHNR and CDR2 is FQNEAQ (reference sequence). The V and J ends lost 1 base and 4 bases, in that order; junction bases with no gene match: 9. The CDR3 has 17 amino acids.

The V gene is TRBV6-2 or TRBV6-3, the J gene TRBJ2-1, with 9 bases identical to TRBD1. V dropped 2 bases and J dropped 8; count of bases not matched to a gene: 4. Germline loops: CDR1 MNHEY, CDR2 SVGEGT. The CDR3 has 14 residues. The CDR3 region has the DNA TGTGCCAGCAGTTACCCGGACAGGGGCTATGAGCAGTTCTTC. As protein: CASSYPDRGYEQFF.

As DNA, the CDR3 is TGTGCCAGCGCCCAGGGTATGGGGCAAGGGAGCAATCAGCCCCAGCATTTT. Translating gives CASAQGMGQGSNQPQHF. The chain combines TRBV18 with TRBJ1-5, with a tentative D call TRBD1 (5 bases). Germline V CDR1 and CDR2: KGHSH, LQKENI. The CDR3 is 17 amino acids. Trimming took off 8 bases at V and 1 base at J, with 21 bases between the two ends.

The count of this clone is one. Here the CDR3 reads CASRKTATNEQFF. As DNA, the CDR3 is TGTGCCAGCAGGAAGACAGCTACTAATGAGCAGTTCTTC. The chain recombines TRBV6-5 with TRBJ2-1, with D tentatively TRBD1 (5 bases). V lost 6 bases to trimming and J lost 7 bases, with 13 bases between them. This CDR3 has 13 amino acids. Germline V lookup: CDR1 MNHEY, CDR2 SVGAGI.